This T cell receptor beta chain was sequenced during a study of immune evolution from preneoplasia to lung adenocarcinoma (dated by TCRdb to the early 2020s). Broadly, across the study: The study combined immune gene expression, TCR sequencing and multiplex immunofluorescence to profile immune contexture across lung adenocarcinoma precursors and invasive adenocarcinoma. Resected precursor lesions (AAH, AIS, MIA) and invasive adenocarcinomas were compared against paired morphologically normal lung tissue. The sample size was set by how many specimens were available, not by a prior power calculation. The immune data were integrated with whole exome sequencing and methylation data obtained from the same cohort of nodules. The overall cohort was made up of over 40 patients with pulmonary nodules who had surgical resection. TCR sequencing data came from about 52 patients. The study reported that some 100 samples were used for TCR sequencing. POLYSOLVER was used to infer Class I HLA alleles from exome data, while LOHHLA was used to detect allele-specific HLA loss. General study outcomes and caveats: Normal lung had the highest top T cell clone frequencies, and these frequencies appeared to fall progressively from AAH through AIS, MIA and invasive adenocarcinoma. Because all patients were from Japan and China, applicability to Western populations was uncertain. Findings were based on association rather than direct causation; larger cohorts with long-term follow-up and longitudinal biopsies were deemed needed. Clonality was highest in normal lung, while later-stage lesions appeared to show lower clonality but higher T cell density and diversity.

The immunoSEQ hsTCRbeta Kit was used to sequence TCR beta CDR3 regions from DNA. Concerning the study's data processing: TCR sequencing data were analysed with the ImmunoSEQ Analyzer. T cell clonality was defined as 1 minus Pielou's evenness computed on productive rearrangements. T cell diversity was measured with the inverse Simpson index on productive templates. T cell density was TCR beta template counts normalized to usable DNA, estimated by amplifying and sequencing housekeeping genes. Two-sided Kruskal-Wallis tests were used to compare TCR metrics between histologic stages. The clones in this table, taken by TCRdb from immuneACCESS, are in-frame only. Not every clone is retained; where verified, under half of the shortfall comes from an unresolved V gene, and the cause of the rest is unknown. D and trimming were read from the DNA, whereas the V and J calls and clone size are those reported in that table. The sample has approximately 4,200 clones on record, 80% to 90% of them singletons. The ten top clones hold over 5% of the sample.

The patients had resection in Japan or China between the mid-2010s and the late 2010s. Histologic diagnosis of each case was confirmed independently by two lung cancer pathologists on H&E slides. FFPE tissue was used for DNA isolation with the AllPrep DNA/RNA FFPE Kit. On this clone itself: The specificity of this receptor is unknown. No base quality values were provided; no much bigger clone lies one nucleotide off.

CDR1 is given as SNHLY and CDR2 as FYNNEI, both from the germline V gene. Counted from cysteine to phenylalanine, this CDR3 has 14 amino acids. The kept DNA is CDR3 alone, 42 bases in frame from the first base. Trimming removed 6 bases from V and 4 bases from J; the gene matches leave 4 bases unexplained. The V and J genes are TRBV2 and TRBJ2-1; the central 9 bases match TRBD2. The sequence was collected from a person aged 70 to 79 with lung adenocarcinoma. Sequences were obtained from FFPE adjacent normal lung tissue. The CDR3 corresponds to CASSGSGRYNEQFF. The DNA sequence follows: TGTGCCAGCAGCGGTAGCGGGAGATACAATGAGCAGTTCTTC.